This T cell receptor beta chain came from a study of T cell repertoires in cytomegalovirus infection. In this sample, this clonotype turned up a few times. The antigen remains unidentified. TCRdb analysed the reads with MiXCR anew, one entry per CDR3 protein. Found here are a few hundred thousand distinct CDR3 sequences, around a sixth of them singletons; the top ten hold more than 10%. The CDR3 contains 13 residues. Trimming shortened V by 0 bases and J by 5 bases, and 8 bases separated the two germline ends. The V gene's germline CDR1 is SGHRS and CDR2 YFSETQ. Study-wide points: CMV carriers having the relevant HLA were flagged by cumulative public TCR beta family frequency.

J is TRBJ1-1 and V is TRBV5-1; maybe TRBD1 (5 bases). This TCR came from a human donor in good health (CMV status not recorded). Some clones in this sample may be carry-over from other donors' samples. Sequencing was performed on PBMCs. In nucleotides, the CDR3 is TGCGCCAGCAGCTTGGGAGGGGAGACTGAAGCTTTCTTT. It is translated as CASSLGGETEAFF. Full variable domain (remainder filled in from reference TRBV5-1 and TRBJ1-1): KAGVTQTPRYLIKTRGQQVTLSCSPISGHRSVSWYQQTPGQGLQFLFEYFSETQRNKGNFPGRFSGRQFSNSRSEMNVSTLELGDSALYLCASSLGGETEAFFGQGTRLTVV.